This TCR beta chain was sequenced in a study of control samples from healthy donors and cancer patients. V lost 6 bases, J lost 0 bases, and 17 bases lay in between. The V gene's germline CDR1 is MNHEY and CDR2 SMNVEV (reference sequence). This CDR3 comprises 16 residues. Sequenced by immunoSEQ multiplex PCR; TCRdb stores in-frame clones only, minus some. The table records tens of thousands of clones, about 90% of them present only once. The chain couples TRBV27 to TRBJ1-1; TRBD1 is a possible D gene (6 bases). Source material: PBMCs. The TCR originated in a man between 60 and 75 years old with head and neck cancer. The CDR3 protein is CASRGGAYTMNTEAFF. In DNA, the CDR3 is TGTGCCAGCAGGGGGGGGGCATATACCATGAACACTGAAGCTTTCTTT.